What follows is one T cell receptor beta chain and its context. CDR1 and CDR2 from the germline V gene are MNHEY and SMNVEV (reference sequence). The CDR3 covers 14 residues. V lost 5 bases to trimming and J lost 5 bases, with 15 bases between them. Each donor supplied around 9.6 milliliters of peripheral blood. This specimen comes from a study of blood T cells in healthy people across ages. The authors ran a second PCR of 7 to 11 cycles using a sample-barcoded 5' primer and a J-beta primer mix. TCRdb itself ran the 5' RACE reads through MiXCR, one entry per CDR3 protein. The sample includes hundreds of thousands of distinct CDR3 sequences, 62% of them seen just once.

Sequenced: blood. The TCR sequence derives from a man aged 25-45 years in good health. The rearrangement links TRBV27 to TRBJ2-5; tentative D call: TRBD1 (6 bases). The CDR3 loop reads CASSENRVGETQYF. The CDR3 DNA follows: TGTGCCAGCAGTGAAAACAGGGTAGGGGAGACCCAGTACTTC.